This T cell receptor beta chain was sequenced in a study of cytomegalovirus exposure and HLA in healthy donors. As to this clone: Its matching antigen is unknown.

It was with 60 Vbeta and 13 Jbeta primers that the PCR ran. Clones were sequenced by immunoSEQ multiplex PCR, and TCRdb holds only the in-frame ones, with some missing. Of 200,000 or so clones in the sample, 70% to 80% are singletons; the top ten hold roughly 16%. Study-wide results and caveats: In a later analysis, most CMV-associated TCR beta chains appeared HLA-restricted. Among the most significant clusters, several appeared linked to common viral pathogens in a later analysis.

Material: PBMCs. This receptor was identified in a man aged 35-49 years in good health and CMV-seronegative.

The CDR3 sequence: CASSVVEAGTANYEQYF. DNA for the CDR3: TGTGCCAGCAGCGTAGTTGAGGCGGGGACAGCCAACTACGAGCAGTACTTC. The chain combines TRBV9 with TRBJ2-7; tentative D call: TRBD1 (7 bases). V lost 0 bases to trimming and J lost 3 bases, with 19 bases between them. CDR1 and CDR2 (germline): SGDLS, YYNGEE. The CDR3 covers 17 residues.